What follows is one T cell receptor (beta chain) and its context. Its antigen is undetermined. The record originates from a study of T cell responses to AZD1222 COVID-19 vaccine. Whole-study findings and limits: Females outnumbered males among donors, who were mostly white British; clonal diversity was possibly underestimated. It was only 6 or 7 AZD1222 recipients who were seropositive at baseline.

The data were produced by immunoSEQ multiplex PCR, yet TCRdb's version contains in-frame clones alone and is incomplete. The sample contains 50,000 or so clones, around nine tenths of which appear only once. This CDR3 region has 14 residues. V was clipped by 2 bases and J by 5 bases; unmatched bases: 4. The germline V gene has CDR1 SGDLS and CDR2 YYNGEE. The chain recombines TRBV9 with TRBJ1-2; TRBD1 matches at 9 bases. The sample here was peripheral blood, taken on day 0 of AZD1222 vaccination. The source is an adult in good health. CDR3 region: CASSVGQGGYGYTF. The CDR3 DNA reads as TGTGCCAGCAGCGTGGGACAGGGAGGGTATGGCTACACCTTC.